This TCR beta chain was found in a study of cytomegalovirus exposure and HLA in healthy donors. This CDR3 is 15 amino acids long. With V trimmed by 8 bases and J by 2 bases, 9 bases remained unmatched. CDR1 MNHNY and CDR2 SVGAGI come from the germline V gene (reference sequence). 13 Jbeta primers and 60 Vbeta primers were used for the PCR. Authors' analysis steps: An analysis that came later counted 80 million or so unique TCR beta chains, approximately 10 million shared. TCRdb's table, derived via immunoSEQ multiplex PCR, lists solely in-frame clones and lacks some. V, J and clone size derive from that table, while D and trimming were established from the DNA sequence. The sample contains about 170,000 clones, 76% of which appear only once.

The material sequenced was PBMCs. The clonotype was recovered from a female donor in good health and CMV-seronegative. The rearrangement uses TRBV6-6 and TRBJ2-1; 7 nucleotides agree with TRBD2. CDR3 protein: CASLITGLTYNEQFF. CDR3 DNA sequence: TGTGCCAGCTTAATTACGGGACTAACCTACAATGAGCAGTTCTTC.